Below are 13 T cell receptor beta chains sequenced from a single sample in a study of CD8+CD57+ T cells in acquired aplastic anemia. Profiling that covered TCR beta VDJ and CDR3 relied on genomic DNA as its template. From the reads, TCRdb called clonotypes with MiXCR, one entry per CDR3 protein. The table includes 160,000 or so distinct CDR3 sequences, less than 50% detected once. By flow cytometry, patients selected for sequencing had shown an expansion of CD8+CD57+ cells. Sequenced material: sorted CD4+, CD8+, or CD8+CD57+ T cells (not recorded which) from PBMCs. All receptors come from a human donor with aplastic anemia.

This clonotype was detected only a few times. This sequence may be a read error, since a much larger clone differs from it by one base. This chain connects TRBV29-1 to TRBJ2-1; D gene unclear. The CDR3 loop spans 13 amino acids. From germline, CDR1 is SQVTM and CDR2 ANQGSEA. V was trimmed by 4 bases and J by 7 bases, leaving 14 bases between them. The chain's CDR3 is CSVVFMNGNEQFF. CDR3 in DNA: TGCAGCGTTGTGTTTATGAACGGGAATGAGCAGTTCTTC.

This clonotype occurred many times. The CDR3, as DNA: TGTGCCAGCAGTGACTCTAGACTAGCGGGACACACAGATACGCAGTATTTT. As protein: CASSDSRLAGHTDTQYF. This chain uses TRBV6-4 with TRBJ2-3; 11 bases map to TRBD2. Germline V gene sequence: CDR1 MRHNA, CDR2 SNTAGT. V was clipped by 0 bases and J by 2 bases; unmatched bases: 4. The CDR3 sequence is 17 residues long.

Ten or more counts support this clonotype. The chain couples TRBV4-3 to TRBJ2-1; 7 nucleotides agree with TRBD1. The germline gives CDR1 LGHNA, CDR2 YSLEER. V was pared by 3 bases and J by 6 bases, with 5 bases of the junction left unmatched. CDR3 length equals 14 residues. The CDR3 region has the DNA TGCGCCAGCAGCCATCTCACAGGGGCCAATGAGCAGTTCTTC. Encoded protein: CASSHLTGANEQFF.

Details on this clonotype: Sequence at one end of the junction differs from germline and may be a read error. The chain joins TRBV9 to TRBJ2-1; perhaps TRBD2 as D (5 bases). This CDR3 spans 16 amino acids. Germline CDR1 reads SGDLS; CDR2 reads YYNGEE. The CDR3 nucleotides read TGTGCCAGCAGCGTAGGACAAGCGGAGCTTTACAATGATCAGTCCTTC. Amino acid sequence: CASSVGQAELYNDQSF.

This clonotype has at least ten counts. V and J are TRBV27 and TRBJ1-2, with unresolved D. The CDR3 is 11 amino acids. Germline CDR1 and CDR2: MNHEY and SMNVEV (reference sequence). Trimming removed 5 bases at V and 10 bases at J, with 11 bases between. CDR3 sequence (DNA): TGTGCCAGCAGTGCGGGCATGTACTACACCTTC. Residues: CASSAGMYYTF.

This clonotype was recorded many times. The genes are TRBV4-1 and TRBJ1-5, with a weak D call TRBD1 (5 bases). The CDR3 covers 18 residues. Germline lookup yields CDR1 MGHRA and CDR2 YSYEKL. Trimming cost V 0 bases and J 3 bases, with 18 bases left between them. The CDR3 region has the DNA TGCGCCAGCAGCCAAGACTATTCCCGATGGGGGGTCAATCAGCCCCAGCATTTT. This codes for CASSQDYSRWGVNQPQHF.

In its sample, this clonotype was seen many times. This chain uses TRBV6-1 with TRBJ1-2; D is perhaps TRBD1 (5 bases). V was cut by 1 base and J by 5 bases, with 8 bases left in between. This CDR3 is built from 13 residues. The germline CDR1 and CDR2 sequences are MNHNS and SASEGT. The CDR3 DNA is TGTGCCAGCAGTGAAGGGCCAGGGTATGGCTACACCTTC. It specifies CASSEGPGYGYTF.

J is TRBJ2-7 and V is TRBV29-1, with D possibly TRBD1 on 7 matching bases. The germline V gene has CDR1 SQVTM and CDR2 ANQGSEA. There are 16 residues in the CDR3. V was trimmed by 3 bases and J by 4 bases, leaving 22 bases between them. As DNA, the CDR3 is TGCAGCGTTGACGGACAGGAGGGACCTGAACGTTACGAGCAGTACTTC. Its protein is CSVDGQEGPERYEQYF.

The chain employs TRBV6-5 and TRBJ2-6; D is unclear. This CDR3 region has 15 residues. Trimming left V 3 bases short and J 0 bases short, with 6 bases between. Germline V gene sequence: CDR1 MNHEY, CDR2 SVGAGI. In DNA form, the CDR3 reads TGTGCCAGCAGTTATGGCCTCTCTGGGGCCAACGTCCTGACTTTC. Encoded protein: CASSYGLSGANVLTF.

The chain combines TRBV7-9 with TRBJ2-5; no clear D. The length of the CDR3 is 15 residues. The germline gives CDR1 SEHNR, CDR2 FQNEAQ (reference sequence). The V gene lost 0 bases and the J gene lost 3 bases, with 11 bases spanning the gap. CDR3 sequence (DNA): TGTGCCAGCAGCTTAGCCTTCGACCTAAAAGAGACCCAGTACTTC. Amino acids: CASSLAFDLKETQYF.

This clonotype occurred many times. The CDR3 DNA is TGTGCCAGTAGTGACCACAGGGGGCGTGGGACTAATGAAAAACTGTTTTTT. This codes for CASSDHRGRGTNEKLFF. The chain combines TRBV19 with TRBJ1-4; 9 nucleotides match TRBD1. Germline V gene data show CDR1 as LNHDA and CDR2 as SQIVND (reference sequence). The V gene end was trimmed by 5 bases and the J gene end by 2 bases; junction bases not matched to a gene: 9. The CDR3 is made up of 17 amino acids.

The V call is TRBV5-6, the J call TRBJ2-7; 7 bases are a match to TRBD2. The junction had 18 bases not matched to a gene; V was cut back by 3 bases and J by 3 bases. CDR1 and CDR2 (germline): SGHDT, YYEEEE. The CDR3 is 18 amino acids. CDR3 region: CASSSTGGRSGVGYEQYF. For the CDR3, the DNA is TGTGCCAGCAGCTCGACTGGCGGGAGATCGGGTGTAGGCTACGAGCAGTACTTC.

The chain employs TRBV15 and TRBJ2-7; TRBD2 matches at 10 bases. This CDR3 spans 16 amino acids. The germline V gene encodes CDR1 LNHNV and CDR2 YYDKDF (reference sequence). Trimming removed 0 bases from V and 2 bases from J; junction bases left unmatched: 4. The CDR3 sequence: CATSRERTSGAYEQYF. The CDR3 DNA is TGTGCCACCAGCAGAGAGCGGACTAGCGGTGCCTACGAGCAGTACTTC.